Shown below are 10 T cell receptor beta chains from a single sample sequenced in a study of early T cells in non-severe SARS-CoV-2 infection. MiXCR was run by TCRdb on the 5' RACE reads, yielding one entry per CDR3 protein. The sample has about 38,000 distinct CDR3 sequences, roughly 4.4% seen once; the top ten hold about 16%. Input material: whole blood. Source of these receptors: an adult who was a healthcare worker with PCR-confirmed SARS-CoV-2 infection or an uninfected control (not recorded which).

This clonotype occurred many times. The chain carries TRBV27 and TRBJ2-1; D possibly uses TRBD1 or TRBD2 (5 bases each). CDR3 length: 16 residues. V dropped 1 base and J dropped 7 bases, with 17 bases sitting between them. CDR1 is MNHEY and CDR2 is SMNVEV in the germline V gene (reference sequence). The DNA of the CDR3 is TGTGCCAGCAGTTTATGGTGGAGCCAGGGAGTAAATGAGCAGTTCTTC. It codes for CASSLWWSQGVNEQFF.

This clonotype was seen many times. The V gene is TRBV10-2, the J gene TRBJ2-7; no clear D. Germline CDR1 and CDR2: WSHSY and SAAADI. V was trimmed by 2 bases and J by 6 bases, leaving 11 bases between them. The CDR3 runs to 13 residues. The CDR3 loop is CASSEPPAGEQYF. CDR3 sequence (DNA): TGCGCCAGCAGTGAGCCCCCAGCTGGCGAGCAGTACTTC.

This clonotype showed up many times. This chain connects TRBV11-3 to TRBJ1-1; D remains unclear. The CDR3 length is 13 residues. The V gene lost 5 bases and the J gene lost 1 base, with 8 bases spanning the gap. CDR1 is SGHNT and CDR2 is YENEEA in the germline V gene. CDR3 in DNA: TGTGCCAGCAGCCCCCGACAGAACACTGAAGCTTTCTTT. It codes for CASSPRQNTEAFF.

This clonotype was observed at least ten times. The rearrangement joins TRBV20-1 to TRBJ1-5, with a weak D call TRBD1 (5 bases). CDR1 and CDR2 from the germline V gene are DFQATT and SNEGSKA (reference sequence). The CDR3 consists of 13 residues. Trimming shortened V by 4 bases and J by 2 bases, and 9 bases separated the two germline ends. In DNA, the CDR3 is TGCAGTGCTATCACAGGTCGCAATCAGCCCCAGCATTTT. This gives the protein CSAITGRNQPQHF.

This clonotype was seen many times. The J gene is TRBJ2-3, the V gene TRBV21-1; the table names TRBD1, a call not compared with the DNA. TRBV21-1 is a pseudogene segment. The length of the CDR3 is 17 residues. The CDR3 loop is CASSPQSGTGDTDTQYF. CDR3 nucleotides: TGTGCCAGCAGCCCGCAGTCCGGGACAGGGGACACAGATACGCAGTATTTT.

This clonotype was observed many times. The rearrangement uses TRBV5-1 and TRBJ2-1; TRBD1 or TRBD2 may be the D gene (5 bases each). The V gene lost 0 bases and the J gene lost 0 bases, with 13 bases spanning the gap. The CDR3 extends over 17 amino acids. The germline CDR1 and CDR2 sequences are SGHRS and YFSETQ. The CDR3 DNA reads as TGCGCCAGCAGCTTGGCTACAGGACTCTCCTCCTACAATGAGCAGTTCTTC. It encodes CASSLATGLSSYNEQFF.

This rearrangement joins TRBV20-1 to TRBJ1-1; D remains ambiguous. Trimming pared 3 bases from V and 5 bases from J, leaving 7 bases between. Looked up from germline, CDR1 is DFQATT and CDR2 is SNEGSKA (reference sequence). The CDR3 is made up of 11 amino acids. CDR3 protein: CSASQSTEAFF. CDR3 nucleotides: TGCAGTGCTAGTCAGAGTACTGAAGCTTTCTTT.

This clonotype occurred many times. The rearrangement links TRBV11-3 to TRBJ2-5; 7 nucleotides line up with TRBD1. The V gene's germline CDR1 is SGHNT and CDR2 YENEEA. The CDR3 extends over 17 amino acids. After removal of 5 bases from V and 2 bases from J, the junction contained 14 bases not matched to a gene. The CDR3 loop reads CASSAMDKPGQQETQYF. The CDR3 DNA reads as TGTGCCAGCAGCGCCATGGATAAACCGGGACAGCAAGAGACCCAGTACTTC.

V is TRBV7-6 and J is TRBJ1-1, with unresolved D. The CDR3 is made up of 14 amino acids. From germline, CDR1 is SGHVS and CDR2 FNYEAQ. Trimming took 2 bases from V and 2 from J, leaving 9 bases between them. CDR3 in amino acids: CASSLKNANTEAFF. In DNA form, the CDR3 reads TGTGCCAGCAGCTTAAAAAATGCTAACACTGAAGCTTTCTTT.

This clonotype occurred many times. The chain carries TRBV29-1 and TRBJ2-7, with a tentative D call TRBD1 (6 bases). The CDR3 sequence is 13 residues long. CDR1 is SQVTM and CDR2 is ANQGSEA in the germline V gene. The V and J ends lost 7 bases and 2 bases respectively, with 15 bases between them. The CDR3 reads CSDPGTIAYEQYF. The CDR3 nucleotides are TGCAGCGATCCCGGGACAATTGCCTACGAGCAGTACTTC.